This T cell receptor beta chain was found in a study of T cell responses to AZD1222 COVID-19 vaccine (dated by TCRdb to the early 2020s). In the study overall: A total of approximately 230 trial participants underwent TCR sequencing, of whom 207 received two doses of AZD1222 and about 26 received two doses of the MenACWY control vaccine. Trial participants were enrolled by age into 18-55, 56-69 and 70-plus year subgroups, with around 140, 26 and 57 TCR-sequenced participants respectively.

Beyond this particular receptor, the publication reports: Epitopes outside the regions mutated in the B.1.351 and B.1.1.7 variants were reportedly recognized by nearly half of the unique spike-specific TCRs. Because no day 14 peak-response samples were available, the repertoires could be characterized only after the peak T cell response. Conclusions about previously exposed vaccinees are limited because only five to seven AZD1222 recipients were SARS-CoV-2 seropositive at baseline. The vaccine-associated CD4 TCRs covered the entire spike protein, and the dominant responses fell in regions 160-218 and 743-854. After two AZD1222 doses, both the breadth and the depth of spike-specific TCRs were significantly higher than at day 0 and than in MenACWY recipients. The 56-69-year group was small, and its depth increase did not reach significance, likely because of low power. Most participants were white British and females outnumbered males, and the authors suggested that clonal diversity may have been underestimated.

The CDR3 regions of human TCRbeta chains were analyzed by immunosequencing. Concerning the study's data processing: Repertoire TCRs were checked for matches against a reference library of SARS-CoV-2-specific TCRs that had been generated using the MIRA antigen-specificity platform. Breadth was defined as the fraction of unique TCRs that were SARS-CoV-2-associated. Depth was defined as the fraction of total T cells that were SARS-CoV-2-associated. Using the MIRA data, every spike-specific TCR was mapped to the spike region that the TCR reacted to and assigned to either a CD4 or a CD8 class. Log10-transformed breadth and depth values were compared by one-way ANOVA with Sidak's multiple comparisons tests. Drawn from immuneACCESS, this table holds only the in-frame rearrangements with V and J called that TCRdb kept. Clones are partly lost; checked studies trace under half to an unresolved V gene and leave the rest unexplained. The V and J calls and clone size are taken from that table; D and trimming were inferred from the DNA. The sample yields roughly 86,000 clones; 85% were counted once. The ten largest clones add up to roughly 4.3% of the sample.

Concerning this clone itself: This clone's antigen is unknown. Base qualities are missing; no much larger clone stands one base away.

The time point label, read with the paper, signifies: about 28 days (+/-7) after the second vaccine dose. AZD1222 recipients with second doses at about 4 weeks or about 12 weeks were pooled, because spike-specific TCR depth and breadth did not differ between schedules. The vaccinee samples were drawn from two UK trials, COV001 and COV002, one of which was a single-blind randomized controlled phase 2/3 trial testing AZD1222 (ChAdOx1 nCoV-19) in healthy adults. Trial participant PBMC samples were collected at day 0 and day 28 after the second dose for TCRbeta chain sequencing. The junction shows trimming of 4 bases on V and 2 bases on J, plus 14 bases between the germline ends. The CDR3 has 15 amino acids, counting the end cysteine and phenylalanine. Only the CDR3 region is kept as DNA, spanning 45 bases read in frame from base 1. CDR1 and CDR2 are drawn from the germline V gene: MNHEY, SVGAGI.

The rearranged chain carries TRBV6-5 and TRBJ1-2, with a tentative D gene TRBD1 over 6 matching bases. This receptor was identified in an adult who received the AZD1222 COVID-19 vaccine. Sample: peripheral blood, taken 28 days after the second AZD1222 dose. The CDR3 protein is CASSLFWRGNYGYTF. The DNA is as follows: TGTGCCAGCAGTTTATTTTGGAGGGGGAACTATGGCTACACCTTC.